This T cell receptor beta chain was found in a study of T cell repertoires in cytomegalovirus infection (dated by TCRdb to the late 2010s). About the full investigation: Peptide stimulations targeted recently identified HLA-C-restricted CMV epitopes, whose presentation resists viral immunomodulation, together with well-studied HLA-B-restricted epitopes. Donor HLA type was relevant to the analysis, because carriage of CMV infection together with the matching HLA type was indicated by public TCR beta signatures. Broad study findings and their caveats: In both this cohort and an independent roughly 400-donor cohort, the cumulative frequency of public TCR beta family members distinguished carriers of CMV infection plus the relevant HLA type. The ex vivo response was dominated by HLA-C-restricted CMV-specific TCR beta clonotypes, and the single most frequent clonotype in two of eight donors was supplied by these HLA-C-restricted clonotypes.

A word on this clonotype: Its antigen target is currently unknown. No much larger clone is present one base from it, and per-base qualities are unavailable.

CDR1 and CDR2, looked up from the germline V gene, are MNHEY and SVGAGI. The CDR3, from cysteine to phenylalanine, totals 13 residues. The entry retains the CDR3 DNA only, 39 bases that are in frame from base 1. V and J lose 0 bases and 4 bases, and a span of 5 bases separates them. The intended sense of this specimen's treatment or condition label: in vitro stimulation with specific CMV peptide epitopes to enrich CMV-specific T cells. Sequencing took place on an Illumina HiSeq 1500. TCRdb reprocessing: public reads trimmed at Q25 with fastp, clones called with MiXCR, in-frame beta chains kept. Every entry covers one CDR3 protein and lists the most common genes and DNA from its rows. Counted in this sample were about 350,000 distinct CDR3 sequences; around a third of them appeared once. Roughly 14% of the sample goes to the ten largest clones.

Here the chain combines TRBV6-5 and TRBJ2-3, with the D gene too uncertain to name. The receptor comes from a human donor in good health (CMV status not recorded). Some clones in this sample may be carry-over from other donors' samples. This sample comprised cultured PBMCs, obtained from culture after CMV antigen stimulation. At the DNA level, the sequence is TGTGCCAGCAGTTACTCTCGGGCAGATACGCAGTATTTT. Translation gives CASSYSRADTQYF.